The TCR beta chain under discussion was sequenced for a study of blood T cell repertoires in COVID-19. Study summary: In each case, the material was cDNA or gDNA derived from T cells, B-cell-depleted T cells, or PBMCs.

Authors' analysis steps: Reference gene primer amplification yielded estimated nucleated cell counts. Only in-frame clones appear in the TCRdb table, and some are missing; sequencing was by immunoSEQ multiplex PCR. Clonal size and the V and J genes are those of that table, whereas D and trimming came from the DNA. The repertoire holds around 88,000 clones, with more than 65% as singletons. Germline V gene data show CDR1 as SGDLS and CDR2 as YYNGEE. The V end was cut by 0 bases, the J end by 0 bases, with 9 bases between. The CDR3 length is 15 residues. J is TRBJ1-2 and V is TRBV9; no reliable D call. This clonotype was obtained from a woman at least 80 years old with acute or convalescent COVID-19. Sequencing was performed on peripheral blood. CDR3 region: CASSVDPGSNYGYTF. The DNA of the CDR3 is TGTGCCAGCAGCGTAGATCCAGGATCTAACTATGGCTACACCTTC.